This TCR beta chain was profiled in a study of technical replicates of blood from four donors. A single count supports this clone. CDR1 and CDR2 from the germline V gene are MDHEN and SYDVKM. The CDR3 has 12 amino acids. Trimming removed 5 bases from V and 7 bases from J, with 8 bases in between. The method was immunoSEQ multiplex PCR; TCRdb's version includes in-frame clones alone and lacks a portion of them. The sample has tens of thousands of clones, 98% seen once; the top ten hold over 0.15%. The source material was T cells isolated from PBMCs. The sequence was obtained from a human donor in good health. The J gene is TRBJ2-2, the V gene TRBV28; perhaps TRBD1 as D (5 bases). The CDR3 region is CASSKGNGELFF. CDR3 in DNA: TGTGCCAGCAGTAAGGGGAACGGGGAGCTGTTTTTT. Filled out from reference TRBV28 and TRBJ2-2, the complete variable domain reads DVKVTQSSRYLVKRTGEKVFLECVQDMDHENMFWYRQDPGLGLRLIYFSYDVKMKEKGDIPEGYSVSREKKERFSLILESASTNQTSMYLCASSKGNGELFFGEGSRLTVL.